These T cell receptor beta chains were read from a single sample in a study of cytomegalovirus exposure and HLA in healthy donors. The method was immunoSEQ multiplex PCR; TCRdb's version includes in-frame clones alone and lacks a portion of them. The sample includes some 110,000 clones, roughly 70% of them seen just once. The sequenced material came from PBMCs. These receptors all come from a woman younger than 45 in good health and CMV-seronegative. CDR3s include the opening cysteine and the closing phenylalanine or tryptophan. The D gene is left open where the match is weak. Expanded clones are given a class, and other clones once, few, many or no size at all.

V: TRBV5-1
J: TRBJ2-5
D: NA
size: NA
DNA: TGCGCCAGCAGCACCCGGGACATAAAAGAGACCCAGTACTTC
CDR3: CASSTRDIKETQYF

V: TRBV14
J: TRBJ1-2
D: NA
size: NA
DNA: TGTGCCAGCAGCCATATCGCTAACTATGGCTACACCTTC
CDR3: CASSHIANYGYTF

V: TRBV5-1
J: TRBJ2-1
D: TRBD2
size: NA
DNA: TGCGCCAGCAGCCTGACTAGCGGGGGCCCTCCGGGGGATGAGCAGTTCTTC
CDR3: CASSLTSGGPPGDEQFF

V: TRBV19
J: TRBJ1-5
D: NA
size: NA
DNA: TGTGCCAGTAGTTTCAGGGCGGGACAGCCCCAGCATTTT
CDR3: CASSFRAGQPQHF

V: TRBV30
J: TRBJ1-2
D: TRBD1
size: NA
DNA: TGTGCCTGGACCTCCGGGACAGGGCATGGCTACACCTTC
CDR3: CAWTSGTGHGYTF

V: TRBV27
J: TRBJ1-5
D: TRBD1
size: NA
DNA: TGTGCCAGCAGTCTATACAGGGGGCAGCAGCCCCAGCATTTT
CDR3: CASSLYRGQQPQHF

V: TRBV7-2
J: TRBJ2-1
D: TRBD1
size: NA
DNA: TGTGCCAGCAGCTCCCACAGGGGGGCGTCCTACAATGAGCAGTTCTTC
CDR3: CASSSHRGASYNEQFF

V: TRBV10-3
J: TRBJ1-2
D: TRBD1
size: NA
DNA: TGTGCCATCAGCTCGACAGGGGGTCTTTATGGCTACACCTTC
CDR3: CAISSTGGLYGYTF

V: TRBV11-2
J: TRBJ2-7
D: NA
size: NA
DNA: TGTGCCAGCAGCTTAAGTCAGGACAGCTCCTACGAGCAGTACTTC
CDR3: CASSLSQDSSYEQYF

V: TRBV5-1
J: TRBJ1-2
D: TRBD1
size: once
DNA: TGCGCCAGCAGCGCGGGGACAGGGGGCGGCTATGGCTACACCTTC
CDR3: CASSAGTGGGYGYTF

V: TRBV5-1
J: TRBJ2-5
D: TRBD2
size: NA
DNA: TGCGCCAGCAGCTTGACGGGGGGAAAAGAGACCCAGTACTTC
CDR3: CASSLTGGKETQYF

V: TRBV7-6
J: TRBJ2-3
D: TRBD2
size: NA
DNA: TGTGCCAGCAGCTCGGGACTAGCGGACACAGATACGCAGTATTTT
CDR3: CASSSGLADTDTQYF

V: TRBV5-5
J: TRBJ1-1
D: NA
size: few
DNA: TGTGCCAGCAGCTTGACGGCTGAAGCTTTCTTT
CDR3: CASSLTAEAFF

V: TRBV5-1
J: TRBJ1-1
D: NA
size: once
DNA: TGCGCCAGCAGCTTGTATCAGGGGAACACTGAAGCTTTCTTT
CDR3: CASSLYQGNTEAFF

V: TRBV7-9
J: TRBJ1-3
D: NA
size: NA
DNA: TGTGCCAGCAGCTCGCTTGGACGGGGACTGGGAAACACCATATATTTT
CDR3: CASSSLGRGLGNTIYF

V: TRBV9
J: TRBJ2-7
D: NA
size: NA
DNA: TGTGCCAGCAGTCCAGAGGCTTTTTTCAACGAGCAGTACTTC
CDR3: CASSPEAFFNEQYF

V: TRBV5-1
J: TRBJ1-1
D: TRBD1
size: NA
DNA: TGCGCCAGCACCCCTGGAGGGTCGCCTGACAGGGCCAGGAACACTGAAGCTTTCTTT
CDR3: CASTPGGSPDRARNTEAFF

V: TRBV30
J: TRBJ1-2
D: NA
size: NA
DNA: TGTGCCGCAAACAGGGAGCATGGCTACACCTTC
CDR3: CAANREHGYTF

V: TRBV29-1
J: TRBJ1-2
D: NA
size: NA
DNA: TGCAGCGTTGAGGTGGCAGTTGCCTATGGCTACACCTTC
CDR3: CSVEVAVAYGYTF

V: TRBV27
J: TRBJ2-5
D: TRBD2
size: NA
DNA: TGTGCCAGCAGTTTATCGCGGGGGGTCCAAGAGACCCAGTACTTC
CDR3: CASSLSRGVQETQYF

V: TRBV2
J: TRBJ1-5
D: NA
size: few
DNA: TGTGCCAGCAGTGAAGCGTACGGTAGCAATCAGCCCCAGCATTTT
CDR3: CASSEAYGSNQPQHF

V: TRBV30
J: TRBJ1-1
D: NA
size: NA
DNA: TGTGCCTCCTCAGCGGGGGTACCAGCTTTCTTT
CDR3: CASSAGVPAFF

V: TRBV18
J: TRBJ2-3
D: TRBD2
size: NA
DNA: TGTGCCAGCTCTCACCAAAGGGGAGGGCGGGATACGCAGTATTTT
CDR3: CASSHQRGGRDTQYF

V: TRBV30
J: TRBJ1-5
D: NA
size: NA
DNA: TGTGCCTGGAGTGGAGGACAGTTGAATCAGCCCCAGCATTTT
CDR3: CAWSGGQLNQPQHF

V: TRBV19
J: TRBJ1-5
D: NA
size: few
DNA: TGTGCCAGTGGCCCCCAAGTTCAGCCCCAGCATTTT
CDR3: CASGPQVQPQHF

V: TRBV6-4
J: TRBJ2-3
D: TRBD2
size: few
DNA: TGTGCCAGCAGTGAGTCTAGCGGGAACACAGATACGCAGTATTTT
CDR3: CASSESSGNTDTQYF

V: TRBV7-9
J: TRBJ2-3
D: TRBD1
size: NA
DNA: TGTGCCAGCAGCTCTACCTACGGGACAGGGGTAGCAGATACGCAGTATTTT
CDR3: CASSSTYGTGVADTQYF